A selection of T cell receptor beta chains follows, all from one sample in a study of patients and donors after allogeneic stem cell transplantation. TCRdb reprocessed the RT-PCR reads with MiXCR, giving one entry per CDR3 protein. The sample consists of around 31,000 distinct CDR3 sequences, approximately 6.2% of them appearing once. Sequencing input: blood, either unsorted or a sorted T cell fraction (not recorded which). These TCRs come from a human donor who was either an allogeneic HSCT recipient or a stem cell or donor lymphocyte infusion donor (not recorded which). It is not recorded whose cells these are; they may come from a transplant donor. Both conserved end residues are part of each CDR3. A D gene is named only where the DNA matches it firmly. Rows may omit the clone size; those that give it use once, few, many or a size class.

TRBV27,many,TRBJ1-6,TRBD1,CASSLRGQGSSPLHF,TGTGCCAGCAGTTTAAGGGGACAGGGGAGTTCACCCCTCCACTTT
TRBV2,few,TRBJ1-5,-,CASSPGKAYSNQPQHF,TGTGCCAGCAGTCCAGGGAAGGCCTATAGCAATCAGCCCCAGCATTTT
TRBV4-1,few,TRBJ2-4,-,CASSPQGRLAKNIQYF,TGCGCCAGCAGCCCACAGGGCCGTCTAGCCAAAAACATTCAGTACTTC
TRBV7-3,many,TRBJ2-1,TRBD1,CASSPDRGSYNEQFF,TGTGCCAGCAGCCCAGACAGGGGCTCCTACAATGAGCAGTTCTTC
TRBV2,many,TRBJ2-5,TRBD2,CASRLGLAVQETQYF,TGTGCCAGCAGGCTGGGACTAGCGGTCCAAGAGACCCAGTACTTC
TRBV12-3/TRBV12-4,many,TRBJ2-1,TRBD2,CASSLTSGRTNEQFF,TGTGCCAGCAGTCTGACTAGCGGGAGAACTAATGAGCAGTTCTTC
TRBV3-1,-,TRBJ2-5,-,CASSQGRGGIKETQYF,TGTGCCAGCAGCCAAGGTAGGGGGGGAATTAAAGAGACCCAGTACTTC
TRBV12-3/TRBV12-4,medium-sized,TRBJ1-5,-,CASSLAGQPQHF,TGTGCCAGCAGTTTGGCAGGTCAGCCCCAGCATTTT
TRBV10-3,many,TRBJ1-5,TRBD1,CAANDRDNQPQHF,TGTGCCGCCAACGACAGGGATAATCAGCCCCAGCATTTT
TRBV28,-,TRBJ2-4,TRBD1,CASSSHDRVNIQYF,TGTGCCAGCAGTTCCCACGACAGGGTAAACATTCAGTACTTC
TRBV5-1,many,TRBJ2-7,TRBD2,CASSSGGSPSSYEQYF,TGCGCCAGCAGCTCGGGGGGGTCCCCGAGCTCCTACGAGCAGTACTTC
TRBV25-1,many,TRBJ2-7,-,CASSSGNSYEQYF,TGTGCCAGCAGTTCGGGCAACTCCTACGAGCAGTACTTC
TRBV6-2/TRBV6-3,once,TRBJ2-7,TRBD1,CASSRGQGARYEQYF,TGTGCCAGCAGCCGCGGACAGGGGGCGCGCTACGAGCAGTACTTC
TRBV5-4,-,TRBJ2-5,-,CASSLVGGGWETQYF,TGTGCCAGCAGCTTGGTAGGAGGGGGTTGGGAGACCCAGTACTTC
TRBV5-1,many,TRBJ2-7,TRBD1,CASSSIEGDQGAYF,TGCGCCAGCAGCTCTATTGAAGGAGACCAGGGGGCGTACTTC
TRBV27,few,TRBJ2-1,-,CASRLNNEQFF,TGTGCCAGCCGACTGAACAATGAGCAGTTCTTC
TRBV7-9,few,TRBJ1-3,-,CASSLKQGRVAGNTIYF,TGTGCCAGCAGCTTGAAACAAGGACGGGTGGCGGGAAACACCATATATTTT
TRBV24-1,many,TRBJ2-1,-,CATSALGLNEQFF,TGTGCCACCAGTGCACTAGGACTAAATGAGCAGTTCTTC
TRBV7-8,few,TRBJ2-1,TRBD2,CASSLGLAGNNEQFF,TGTGCCAGCAGCTTAGGCCTAGCGGGGAACAATGAGCAGTTCTTC
TRBV10-3,-,TRBJ2-1,TRBD2,CAIKPGLAGGPSYNEQFF,TGTGCCATCAAACCGGGACTAGCGGGAGGGCCTAGTTACAATGAGCAGTTCTTC
TRBV7-8,many,TRBJ2-1,TRBD2,CASSLTSGLYNEQFF,TGTGCCAGCAGCCTAACTAGCGGACTCTACAATGAGCAGTTCTTC
TRBV5-6,-,TRBJ2-4,TRBD2,CASSPLYRGGGPGNIQYF,TGTGCCAGCAGCCCCCTGTACCGGGGGGGAGGGCCGGGGAACATTCAGTACTTC
TRBV9,few,TRBJ2-1,-,CASSVGDSGGNEQFF,TGTGCCAGCAGCGTAGGGGACTCCGGGGGCAATGAGCAGTTCTTC
TRBV10-3,many,TRBJ2-1,TRBD1,CATLRVDRGYDNEQFF,TGTGCCACCCTCCGGGTGGACAGGGGATATGACAATGAGCAGTTCTTC
TRBV3-1,-,TRBJ2-7,TRBD1,CANSGQGYYEQYF,TGTGCCAACAGCGGACAGGGGTACTACGAGCAGTACTTC
TRBV4-3,-,TRBJ2-1,TRBD2,CASSQGFKLLAPRLNEQFF,TGCGCCAGCAGCCAAGGCTTTAAGCTACTAGCGCCACGGCTCAATGAGCAGTTCTTC
TRBV20-1,many,TRBJ2-7,-,CSASPRTAREQYF,TGCAGTGCTAGCCCAAGGACAGCAAGAGAGCAGTACTTC
TRBV11-2,-,TRBJ2-1,TRBD2,CASSFVGGPYNEQFF,TGTGCCAGCAGCTTTGTGGGAGGGCCTTACAATGAGCAGTTCTTC
TRBV7-2,few,TRBJ2-3,TRBD2,CASSLPSGRTDTQYF,TGTGCCAGCAGCTTACCCAGCGGGAGAACAGATACGCAGTATTTT
TRBV6-2/TRBV6-3,-,TRBJ2-5,TRBD2,CASSALAGVGETQYF,TGTGCCAGCAGTGCACTAGCGGGAGTGGGGGAGACCCAGTACTTC
TRBV11-3,few,TRBJ2-2,-,CASSFKSLLGAGELFF,TGTGCCAGCAGCTTTAAGTCTCTTCTGGGAGCCGGGGAGCTGTTTTTT
TRBV10-3,many,TRBJ1-1,-,CAISGGNTEAFF,TGTGCCATCAGTGGAGGGAACACTGAAGCTTTCTTT
TRBV24-1,many,TRBJ2-3,TRBD1,CATSAPRQGARTDTQYF,TGTGCCACCAGTGCCCCGCGACAGGGGGCGCGGACAGATACGCAGTATTTT
TRBV28,many,TRBJ2-7,-,CASSFFRYEQYF,TGTGCCAGCAGTTTTTTTCGGTACGAGCAGTACTTC
TRBV19,-,TRBJ2-2,TRBD1,CAAKTGAYTGELFF,TGTGCCGCCAAGACAGGGGCGTACACCGGGGAGCTGTTTTTT
TRBV25-1,many,TRBJ2-7,-,CASTAGGIPGEQYF,TGTGCCAGCACCGCCGGTGGCATACCGGGCGAGCAGTACTTC
TRBV19,-,TRBJ1-5,-,CASSIDRGGGNQPQHF,TGTGCCAGTAGTATAGATCGCGGGGGCGGCAATCAGCCCCAGCATTTT
TRBV27,-,TRBJ2-5,-,CAIPHRHQETQYF,TGTGCCATACCCCACCGGCACCAAGAGACCCAGTACTTC
TRBV4-1,many,TRBJ2-7,TRBD2,CASSRSSGWSYEQYF,TGCGCCAGCAGCCGATCTAGCGGTTGGTCCTACGAGCAGTACTTC
TRBV11-2,many,TRBJ1-6,-,CASSLAGYNSPLHF,TGTGCCAGCAGCTTAGCTGGCTATAATTCACCCCTCCACTTT
TRBV7-3,-,TRBJ2-3,-,CASSVVGGGTDTQYF,TGTGCCAGCAGCGTTGTGGGCGGAGGCACAGATACGCAGTATTTT